A single sample is the source of the 7 T cell receptor beta chains below, sequenced in a study of blood T cell repertoires in COVID-19 (dated by TCRdb to 2020 to 2022). The library was generated by the immunoSEQ multiplex PCR assay. This immuneACCESS table, as held by TCRdb, lists in-frame sequences with V and J called but not all clones. Of the missing ones, under half trace to an unresolved V gene in checked studies; the others have no known cause. In this sample the table shows around 300,000 clones, around 80% of which occur a single time. The leading ten clones occupy 2.5% to 3% of the sample. Sequencing was performed on peripheral blood. These receptors came from a young man with active or convalescent COVID-19.

V and J are TRBV4-2 and TRBJ1-3, with D hard to call. The CDR3 loop spans 15 amino acids. CDR1 and CDR2 from the germline V gene are LGHNA and YNFKEQ. V was shortened by 3 bases and J by 4 bases, with 13 bases between the two germline ends. The CDR3 DNA sequence: TGTGCCAGCAGCCATCCCGTTGCGTCGGGAAACACCATATATTTT. This translates into CASSHPVASGNTIYF.

This chain links TRBV11-1 with TRBJ2-7; 10 nucleotides align to TRBD2. The CDR3 runs 15 residues. Germline CDR1 and CDR2: SGHAT and FQDESV (reference sequence). Trimming removed 5 bases from V and 4 bases from J; junction bases left unmatched: 8. This CDR3 reads CASSLPSGSSYEQYF. CDR3 nucleotide sequence: TGTGCCAGCAGCCTCCCTAGCGGGAGTTCATACGAGCAGTACTTC.

The gene calls are TRBV4-3 and TRBJ2-3; 8 nucleotides match TRBD2. Germline lookup yields CDR1 LGHNA and CDR2 YSLEER. There are 16 residues in the CDR3. Trimming removed 0 bases from V and 3 bases from J; junction bases left unmatched: 5. The CDR3 protein is CASSQDPGGATDTQYF. The CDR3 nucleotides read TGCGCCAGCAGCCAAGATCCCGGGGGGGCAACAGATACGCAGTATTTT.

The V call is TRBV27, the J call TRBJ2-1; 10 bases fit TRBD2. J lost 4 bases, V lost 5 bases, and 5 bases had no gene match. In germline, CDR1 is MNHEY, CDR2 SMNVEV (reference sequence). The CDR3 is 15 amino acids. CDR3 nucleotide sequence: TGTGCCAGCAGTACCGGGACTAGCGATTACAATGAGCAGTTCTTC. Translated: CASSTGTSDYNEQFF.

This clone was recorded a few times. The J gene is TRBJ1-2, the V gene TRBV19, with TRBD1 matching over 8 bases. CDR3 length equals 15 residues. Germline V gene sequence: CDR1 LNHDA, CDR2 SQIVND (reference sequence). Trimming cost V 4 bases and J 4 bases; bases outside gene matches: 8. DNA of the CDR3: TGTGCCAGTAGTAGGGACAGGCAATCCTCCTATGGCTACACCTTC. Amino acids: CASSRDRQSSYGYTF.

The chain uses TRBV7-2 and TRBJ2-7, with 7 bases fitting TRBD2. Trimming at V came to 1 base and at J to 3 bases, leaving 6 bases not matched to a gene. Germline assignment: CDR1 SGHTA and CDR2 FQGNSA. This CDR3 has 15 residues. The CDR3 protein is CASSLGGRLSYEQYF. The CDR3 DNA follows: TGTGCCAGCAGCTTAGGCGGGAGATTAAGCTACGAGCAGTACTTC.

DNA for the CDR3: TGTGCCAGCAGCGCGGGGAGGCCAAGGGCCTCCTACGAGCAGTACTTC. As protein: CASSAGRPRASYEQYF. J is TRBJ2-7 and V is TRBV11-3, with D tentatively TRBD2 (6 bases). This CDR3 spans 16 amino acids. V was shortened by 5 bases and J by 0 bases, with 17 bases between the two germline ends. Germline values: CDR1 SGHNT, CDR2 YENEEA.